The 13 T cell receptor beta chains given below trace back to one sample, sequenced in a study of Graves' ophthalmopathy and Graves' hyperthyroidism. RNA transcripts provided the template for amplifying TCR beta CDR3 regions. After a first-round RT-PCR with HTBI primers, a second-round multiplex PCR was run. TCRdb recomputed calls from the multiplex PCR reads with MiXCR, one row per CDR3 protein. The top ten hold roughly a sixth of the sample, which has 40,000 to 45,000 distinct CDR3 sequences, about 51% seen once. Material: peripheral blood. All receptors come from an adult man with Graves' ophthalmopathy.

The chain is built from TRBV20-1 and TRBJ2-5; D assignment may be TRBD1 or TRBD2 (5 bases each). The germline V gene has CDR1 DFQATT and CDR2 SNEGSKA (reference sequence). The length of the CDR3 is 16 residues. The CDR3 nucleotides are TGCAGCGCCTACCGGGACGTAGATTCCAGGGAAGAGACCCAGTACTTC. It is translated as CSAYRDVDSREETQYF.

A few counts support this clonotype. The chain uses TRBV12-3 or TRBV12-4 and TRBJ2-7; possible D gene TRBD1, 5 bases. V lost 5 bases, J lost 2 bases, and 7 bases lay in between. This CDR3 region has 12 residues. The CDR3 sequence: CASSPGTYEQYF. CDR3 DNA sequence: TGTGCCAGCAGTCCAGGGACCTACGAGCAGTACTTC.

At least ten counts were recorded for this clonotype. The chain joins TRBV5-1 to TRBJ2-7; 14 nucleotides agree with TRBD2. V lost 4 bases, J lost 5 bases, and 5 bases stayed unmatched. The CDR3 is 15 residues long. The germline gives CDR1 SGHRS, CDR2 YFSETQ. The DNA for the CDR3 is TGCGCCAGCAGCATGGGACTAGCGGGAGTCGACGAGCAGTACTTC. This sequence encodes CASSMGLAGVDEQYF.

By share, this clonotype ranks as medium-sized. The rearrangement uses TRBV20-1 and TRBJ2-7; D may be TRBD1 (5 bases). Germline V gene sequence: CDR1 DFQATT, CDR2 SNEGSKA (reference sequence). V was pared by 5 bases and J by 4 bases, with 9 bases between. The CDR3 has 11 residues. The CDR3 DNA reads as TGCAGTGCTGTCCAGGGTTACGAGCAGTACTTC. Translating it yields CSAVQGYEQYF.

The chain is built from TRBV30 and TRBJ1-4; D is perhaps TRBD1 (5 bases). Germline V gives CDR1 GTSNPN, CDR2 SVGIG (reference sequence). The V end was cut by 2 bases, the J end by 7 bases, with 14 bases between. The CDR3 runs 14 residues. CDR3 nucleotide sequence: TGTGCCTGGAGTCCGGGTCCGAGGGGTGAAAAACTGTTTTTT. This gives the protein CAWSPGPRGEKLFF. The variable domain in full, with the rest retrieved from reference TRBV30 and TRBJ1-4, is SQTIHQWPATLVQPVGSPLSLECTVEGTSNPNLYWYRQAAGRGLQLLFYSVGIGQISSEVPQNLSASRPQDRQFILSSKKLLLSDSGFYLCAWSPGPRGEKLFFGSGTQLSVL.

With regard to this clonotype: The conserved final phenylalanine or tryptophan is absent from the CDR3, which likely points to a read error. Because the CDR3's place on the DNA is in doubt, the DNA is left out and the CDR3 is given as listed by TCRdb. The chain recombines TRBV12-3 or TRBV12-4 with TRBJ1-1. The CDR3 spans 12 amino acids, including both terminal residues. The CDR3 loop is CASRYGHTEAFL.

In its sample, this clonotype was seen once. The V call is TRBV2, the J call TRBJ1-2, with 11 positions matching TRBD1. Germline values: CDR1 SNHLY, CDR2 FYNNEI. The junction had 13 bases not matched to a gene; V was cut back by 3 bases and J by 4 bases. The CDR3 totals 18 residues. The CDR3 spells CASSDGIWTGGAIYGYTF. CDR3 nucleotides: TGTGCCAGCAGTGATGGAATTTGGACAGGGGGCGCTATCTATGGCTACACCTTC.

The V gene is TRBV20-1, the J gene TRBJ2-2, with 10 positions matching TRBD2. The germline CDR1 and CDR2 sequences are DFQATT and SNEGSKA (reference sequence). The CDR3 is 13 residues long. V lost 7 bases and J lost 4; bases outside the gene matches: 3. Here the CDR3 reads CSGKRGGTGELFF. The CDR3 DNA follows: TGCAGTGGGAAGCGGGGGGGCACCGGGGAGCTGTTTTTT.

This chain links TRBV6-6 with TRBJ1-1; D possibly corresponds to TRBD1 (5 bases). The CDR3 loop spans 15 amino acids. Germline CDR1 reads MNHNY; CDR2 reads SVGAGI (reference sequence). V was trimmed by 5 bases and J by 11 bases, leaving 24 bases between them. This CDR3 reads CASSEPEDGGKNAFF. CDR3 bases: TGTGCCAGCAGTGAACCGGAAGATGGGGGGAAGAACGCTTTCTTT.

On this clonotype: This clone may be a read error of a much larger clone one base away. The chain links TRBV6-1 to TRBJ2-5, with D unclear. CDR1 MNHNS and CDR2 SASEGT come from the germline V gene. V was shortened by 6 bases and J by 5 bases, with 16 bases between the two germline ends. This CDR3 has 14 residues. CDR3 nucleotides: TGTGCCAGCAGCCCCTCTTCTAACGGTGAGACCCAGTACTTC. Its protein is CASSPSSNGETQYF.

With regard to this clonotype: At one of its ends the junction is not consistent with the germline gene, which may arise from a read error. J is TRBJ2-2 and V is TRBV11-3; TRBD2 matches 8 bases. The CDR3 covers 15 residues. Germline assignment: CDR1 SGHNT and CDR2 YENEEA. CDR3 nucleotide sequence: TGTGCCAGCAGCGGGGTTAGCGGGAACACCGGGGAGCTGGTTTTT. Protein: CASSGVSGNTGELVF.

This clonotype appeared once. The rearrangement links TRBV2 to TRBJ1-5, with TRBD1 as a possible D gene (5 bases). The CDR3 consists of 16 residues. From germline, CDR1 is SNHLY and CDR2 FYNNEI. The germline V and J ends were trimmed by 2 bases and 1 base, with 12 bases remaining between them. CDR3 in DNA: TGTGCCAGCAGTGAAAACAGAGGGGTGAGCAATCAGCCCCAGCATTTT. This gives the protein CASSENRGVSNQPQHF. Full variable domain (missing parts from reference TRBV2 and TRBJ1-5): EPEVTQTPSHQVTQMGQEVILRCVPISNHLYFYWYRQILGQKVEFLVSFYNNEISEKSEIFDDQFSVERPDGSNFTLKIRSTKLEDSAMYFCASSENRGVSNQPQHFGDGTRLSIL.

The chain joins TRBV10-1 to TRBJ2-5; 8 bases align to TRBD2. The CDR3 totals 13 residues. V lost 3 bases, J lost 5 bases, and 2 bases stayed unmatched. The germline CDR1 and CDR2 sequences are WNHNN and SYGVQD (reference sequence). CDR3 in DNA: TGCGCCAGCAGTGACGGGAGGGGCGAGACCCAGTACTTC. This sequence encodes CASSDGRGETQYF.